This T cell receptor beta chain derives from a study of blood T cells in healthy people across ages. For this clonotype: The antigen is unknown.

General study findings and limits: Diversity estimated from one million T cells was considered an underestimate.

Donors ranged from roughly 6 to 95 years old and were healthy Caucasians in Russia. The V end was cut by 0 bases, the J end by 2 bases, with 25 bases between. Germline V CDR1 and CDR2: SEHNR, FQNEAQ (reference sequence). The CDR3 runs 20 residues. A second PCR of about 7 to 11 cycles used a sample-barcoded 5' primer and a J-beta primer mix. Tags on each cDNA molecule came from a template-switch adaptor with 12 random nucleotides. Each CDR3 protein is one row after TCRdb ran MiXCR on the 5' RACE reads. In the table there are over a million distinct CDR3 sequences, about 45% of which are singletons. The receptor was derived from a woman aged 18-29 years in good health. The chain employs TRBV7-9 and TRBJ1-2; D unresolved. The sequenced sample consisted of blood. CDR3 DNA: TGTGCCAGCAGCTTAGCCCTACGGCACAGTTTGAGCCTACCCAACTATGGCTACACCTTC. Amino acid sequence: CASSLALRHSLSLPNYGYTF.